This is a list of T cell receptor beta chains from one sample in a study of blood T cell repertoires in COVID-19. TCRdb keeps only in-frame clones here, not all; method: immunoSEQ multiplex PCR. The data show about 56,000 clones, roughly nine tenths seen once. The sequencing input was peripheral blood. The receptors stem from a woman in her fifties or sixties with COVID-19, enrolled during active disease. Both conserved end residues are part of each CDR3. D genes are given only for firm matches. Not all rows give a size; the values are once, few, many and, for expanded clones, a class.

D gene,clone size,J gene,V gene,CDR3 protein,CDR3 DNA
TRBD1,-,TRBJ1-3,TRBV6-6,CASSPDRAGSGNTIYF,TGTGCCAGCAGTCCGGACAGGGCTGGATCTGGAAACACCATATATTTT
TRBD2,-,TRBJ2-3,TRBV28,CASQTSGSSDTQYF,TGTGCCAGTCAGACTAGCGGGAGTTCAGATACGCAGTATTTT
TRBD2,-,TRBJ2-1,TRBV6-2/TRBV6-3,CASSGHSGRAFEQFF,TGTGCCAGCAGTGGCCATAGCGGGAGGGCCTTTGAGCAGTTCTTC
TRBD1,-,TRBJ1-1,TRBV9,CASSVAGDRAIMNTEAFF,TGTGCCAGCAGCGTAGCTGGAGACAGGGCTATCATGAACACTGAAGCTTTCTTT
-,-,TRBJ2-5,TRBV6-2/TRBV6-3,CASSYATRQETQYF,TGTGCCAGCAGTTACGCGACTAGACAAGAGACCCAGTACTTC
-,-,TRBJ1-5,TRBV7-8,CASSLPGQPQHF,TGTGCCAGCAGCTTACCGGGTCAGCCCCAGCATTTT
-,-,TRBJ2-1,TRBV3-1/TRBV3-2,CASSQDSGNEQFF,TGTGCCAGCAGCCAAGATTCGGGGAATGAGCAGTTCTTC
-,-,TRBJ1-4,TRBV19,CATADGGMANEKLFF,TGTGCCACCGCCGATGGCGGGATGGCTAATGAAAAACTGTTTTTT
TRBD1,-,TRBJ1-2,TRBV30,CAWGGQGSGYTF,TGTGCCTGGGGGGGACAGGGAAGTGGCTACACCTTC
TRBD1,-,TRBJ2-3,TRBV7-8,CASSFAWTGIRDTQYF,TGTGCCAGCAGCTTTGCATGGACAGGGATAAGAGATACGCAGTATTTT
-,-,TRBJ2-1,TRBV10-3,CAISYGGRYNEQFF,TGTGCCATCAGCTACGGGGGACGGTACAATGAGCAGTTCTTC
TRBD2,-,TRBJ2-1,TRBV6-6,CASSNPRTSGNEQFF,TGTGCCAGCAGTAACCCCCGGACTAGCGGCAATGAGCAGTTCTTC
-,few,TRBJ1-2,TRBV19,CASSIMGDGYTF,TGTGCCAGTAGTATAATGGGCGATGGCTACACCTTC
TRBD1,-,TRBJ1-3,TRBV30,CAWRWGRGFSGNTIYF,TGTGCCTGGAGGTGGGGCAGGGGGTTCTCTGGAAACACCATATATTTT
-,-,TRBJ2-7,TRBV28,CASSSVTYEQYF,TGTGCCAGCAGTTCAGTGACCTACGAGCAGTACTTC
TRBD2,-,TRBJ2-1,TRBV7-7,CASSEGLAGEGLFF,TGTGCCAGCAGCGAGGGACTAGCGGGGGAGGGCCTGTTCTTC
-,-,TRBJ2-1,TRBV20-1,CSAEANEQFF,TGCAGTGCTGAGGCTAATGAGCAGTTCTTC
-,once,TRBJ2-1,TRBV19,CASSQTYNEQFF,TGTGCCAGTAGTCAAACCTACAATGAGCAGTTCTTC
-,-,TRBJ1-1,TRBV20-1,CSARETAEAFF,TGCAGTGCTAGAGAGACAGCTGAAGCTTTCTTT
-,-,TRBJ1-1,TRBV4-3,CASSPTVKNTEAFF,TGCGCCAGCAGCCCGACAGTTAAGAACACTGAAGCTTTCTTT